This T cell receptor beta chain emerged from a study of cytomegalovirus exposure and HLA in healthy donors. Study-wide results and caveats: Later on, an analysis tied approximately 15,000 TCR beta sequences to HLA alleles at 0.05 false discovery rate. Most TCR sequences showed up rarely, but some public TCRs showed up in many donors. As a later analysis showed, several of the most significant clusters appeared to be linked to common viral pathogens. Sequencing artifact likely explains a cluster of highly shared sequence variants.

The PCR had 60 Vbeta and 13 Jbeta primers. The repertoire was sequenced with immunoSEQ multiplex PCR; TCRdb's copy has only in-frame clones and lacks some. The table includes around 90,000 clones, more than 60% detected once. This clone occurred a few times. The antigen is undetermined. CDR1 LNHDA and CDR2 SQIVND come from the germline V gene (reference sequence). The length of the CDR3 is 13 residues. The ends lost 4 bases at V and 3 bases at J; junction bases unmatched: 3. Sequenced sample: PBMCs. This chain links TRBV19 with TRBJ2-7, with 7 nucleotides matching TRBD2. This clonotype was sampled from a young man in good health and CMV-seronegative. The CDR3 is CASSTSGNYEQYF. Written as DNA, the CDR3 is TGTGCCAGTAGTACGAGCGGGAACTACGAGCAGTACTTC.